The next 10 T cell receptor beta chains were all read from a single sample in a study of T cells after yellow fever vaccination. Each CDR3 protein is one row after TCRdb ran MiXCR on the 5' RACE reads. The table has approximately 150,000 distinct CDR3 sequences, approximately 6% seen once; the top ten hold less than 3.5%. Specimen: CD4+ T cells sorted from PBMCs, collected on the day of the first yellow fever vaccination. All receptors come from a young man who received the YFV17D yellow fever vaccine.

This clonotype turned up a few times. The gene calls are TRBV21-1 and TRBJ2-7. TRBV21-1 is flagged as a pseudogene. The CDR3 is made up of 17 amino acids. As DNA, the CDR3 is TGTGCCAGCAGCATTAGGGTTTCCCACGACCCGTGGCTGGAGCAGTACGTC. It encodes CASSIRVSHDPWLEQYV.

There are a few counts of this clonotype. The chain uses TRBV11-2 and TRBJ2-1, with 9 bases aligning to TRBD2. V dropped 1 base and J dropped 13; count of bases not matched to a gene: 11. Germline-derived CDR1 and CDR2 are SGHAT and FQNNGV. This CDR3 comprises 15 residues. In DNA form, the CDR3 reads TGTGCCAGCAGCTTAGGGGCGGGGGGGTACCGAGGCCAGTTCTTC. It translates to CASSLGAGGYRGQFF.

This clonotype occurred many times. This chain joins TRBV20-1 and TRBJ2-2; D unclear. CDR1 and CDR2 from the germline V gene are DFQATT and SNEGSKA (reference sequence). The CDR3 is 13 residues long. Trimming stripped 2 bases from V and 7 bases from J, with 11 bases between. CDR3 bases: TGCAGTGCTAGACCGGCCCAGTTCGGGGAGCTGTTTTTT. It translates to CSARPAQFGELFF.

This clonotype was found many times. The chain links TRBV4-2 to TRBJ2-1; TRBD2 matches at 11 bases. Germline-derived CDR1 and CDR2 are LGHNA and YNFKEQ. The CDR3 totals 16 residues. The V segment lost 1 base and the J segment 3 bases; nucleotides outside the gene matches: 2. CDR3: CASSQVTSGGYNEQFF. The CDR3 DNA reads TGTGCCAGCAGCCAAGTTACTAGCGGGGGCTACAATGAGCAGTTCTTC.

This clonotype has ten or more counts. J is TRBJ2-7 and V is TRBV15; D may match TRBD1 or TRBD2 (6 bases each). Trimming pared 0 bases from V and 7 bases from J, leaving 10 bases between. CDR3 size: 13 residues. Germline-derived CDR1 and CDR2 are LNHNV and YYDKDF (reference sequence). CDR3 in amino acids: CATSRDRGREQYV. In DNA form, the CDR3 reads TGTGCCACCAGCAGAGATCGGGGGCGAGAGCAGTACGTC.

This clonotype was observed at least ten times. This sequence joins TRBV27 and TRBJ2-3; 7 bases are a match to TRBD1. Unmatched junction bases numbered 2, after V lost 1 base and J lost 4 bases. The CDR3 is made up of 14 amino acids. The V gene's germline CDR1 is MNHEY and CDR2 SMNVEV (reference sequence). CDR3 DNA: TGTGCCAGCAGTTTATTTCAGGGGGCAGATACGCAGTATTTT. Translated: CASSLFQGADTQYF.

CDR3 DNA sequence: TGTGCCACCAGTGATCCCCAACAGGGGACTGAAAAACTGTTTTTT. Its translation: CATSDPQQGTEKLFF. The V and J genes are TRBV24-1 and TRBJ1-4, with 7 positions matching TRBD1. Germline loops: CDR1 KGHDR, CDR2 SFDVKD. This CDR3 contains 15 residues. Trimming removed 3 bases from V and 7 bases from J; junction bases left unmatched: 7.

This clonotype was detected many times. The V gene is TRBV18, the J gene TRBJ2-1; the match to TRBD1 covers 7 bases. The germline V gene encodes CDR1 KGHSH and CDR2 LQKENI. V dropped 5 bases and J dropped 6; count of bases not matched to a gene: 7. The CDR3 loop spans 14 amino acids. The CDR3 bases are TGTGCCAGCTCAGGGGACAGACAGGCCAATGAGCAGTTCTTC. This gives the protein CASSGDRQANEQFF. The full variable domain, completed using reference TRBV18 and TRBJ2-1, is NAGVMQNPRHLVRRRGQEARLRCSPMKGHSHVYWYRQLPEEGLKFMVYLQKENIIDESGMPKERFSAEFPKEGPSILRIQQVVRGDSAAYFCASSGDRQANEQFFGPGTRLTVL.

This clonotype came up many times. The chain carries TRBV5-6 and TRBJ1-2, with unresolved D. The V end lost 2 bases, the J end lost 3 bases, and 8 bases lay between the germline ends. The CDR3 has 13 amino acids. CDR1 is SGHDT, CDR2 YYEEEE, per germline. The CDR3 reads CASSLGGHYGYTF. The CDR3 bases are TGTGCCAGCAGCTTAGGAGGTCACTATGGCTACACCTTC.

There are a few counts of this clonotype. J is TRBJ2-2 and V is TRBV4-3; D uncertain. V shed 0 bases and J shed 5 bases, with 7 bases lying between them. Germline V lookup: CDR1 LGHNA, CDR2 YSLEER. This CDR3 has 14 residues. The CDR3 sequence: CASSQDSRTGELFF. The CDR3, as DNA: TGCGCCAGCAGCCAAGACAGCAGGACCGGGGAGCTGTTTTTT.